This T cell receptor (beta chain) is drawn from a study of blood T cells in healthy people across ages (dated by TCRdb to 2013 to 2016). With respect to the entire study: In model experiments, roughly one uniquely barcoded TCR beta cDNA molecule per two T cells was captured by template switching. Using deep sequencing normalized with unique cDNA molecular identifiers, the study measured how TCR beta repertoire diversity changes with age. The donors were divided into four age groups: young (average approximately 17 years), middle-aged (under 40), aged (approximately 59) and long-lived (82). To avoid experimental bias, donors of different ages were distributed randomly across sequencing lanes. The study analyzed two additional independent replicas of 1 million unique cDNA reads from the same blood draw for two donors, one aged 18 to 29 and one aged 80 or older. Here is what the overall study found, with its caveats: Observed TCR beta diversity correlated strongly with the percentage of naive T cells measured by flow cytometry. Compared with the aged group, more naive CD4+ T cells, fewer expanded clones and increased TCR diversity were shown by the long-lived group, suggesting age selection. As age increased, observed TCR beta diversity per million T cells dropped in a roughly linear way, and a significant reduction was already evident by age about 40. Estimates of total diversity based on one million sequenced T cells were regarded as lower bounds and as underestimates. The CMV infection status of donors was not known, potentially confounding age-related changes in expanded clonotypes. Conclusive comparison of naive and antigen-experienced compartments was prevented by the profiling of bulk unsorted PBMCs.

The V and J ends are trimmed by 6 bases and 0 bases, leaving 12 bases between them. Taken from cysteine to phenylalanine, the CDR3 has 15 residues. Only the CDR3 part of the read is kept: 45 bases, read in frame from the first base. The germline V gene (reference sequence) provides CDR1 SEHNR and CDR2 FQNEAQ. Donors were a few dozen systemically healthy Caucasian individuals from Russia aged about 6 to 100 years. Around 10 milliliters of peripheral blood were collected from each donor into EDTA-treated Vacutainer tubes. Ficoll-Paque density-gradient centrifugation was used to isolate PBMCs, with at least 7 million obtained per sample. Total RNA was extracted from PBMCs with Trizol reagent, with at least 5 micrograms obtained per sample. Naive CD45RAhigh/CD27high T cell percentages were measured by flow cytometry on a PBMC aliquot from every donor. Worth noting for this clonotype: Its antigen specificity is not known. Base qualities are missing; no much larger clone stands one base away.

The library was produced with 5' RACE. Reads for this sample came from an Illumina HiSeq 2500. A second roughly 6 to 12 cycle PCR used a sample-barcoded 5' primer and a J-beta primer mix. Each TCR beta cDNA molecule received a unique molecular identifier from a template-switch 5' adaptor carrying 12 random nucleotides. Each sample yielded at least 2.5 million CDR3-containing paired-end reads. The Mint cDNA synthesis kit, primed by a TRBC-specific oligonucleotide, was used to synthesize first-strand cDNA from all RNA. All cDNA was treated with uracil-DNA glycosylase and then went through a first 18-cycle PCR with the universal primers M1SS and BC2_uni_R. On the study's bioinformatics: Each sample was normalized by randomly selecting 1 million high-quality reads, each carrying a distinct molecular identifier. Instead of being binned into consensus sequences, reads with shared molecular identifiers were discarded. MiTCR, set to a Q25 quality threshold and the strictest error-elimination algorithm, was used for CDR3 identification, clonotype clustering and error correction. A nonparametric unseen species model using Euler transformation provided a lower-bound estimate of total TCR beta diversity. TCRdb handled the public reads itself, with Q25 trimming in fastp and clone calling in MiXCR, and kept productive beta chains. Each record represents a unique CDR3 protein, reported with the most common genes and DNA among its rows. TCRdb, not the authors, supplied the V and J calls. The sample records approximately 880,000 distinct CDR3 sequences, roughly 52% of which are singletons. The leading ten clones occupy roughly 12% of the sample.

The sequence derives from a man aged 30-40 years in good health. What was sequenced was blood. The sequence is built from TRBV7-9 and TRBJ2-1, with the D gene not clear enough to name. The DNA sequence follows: TGTGCCAGCAGGCCCCGCGAGAGCTCCTACAATGAGCAGTTCTTC. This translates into CASRPRESSYNEQFF.